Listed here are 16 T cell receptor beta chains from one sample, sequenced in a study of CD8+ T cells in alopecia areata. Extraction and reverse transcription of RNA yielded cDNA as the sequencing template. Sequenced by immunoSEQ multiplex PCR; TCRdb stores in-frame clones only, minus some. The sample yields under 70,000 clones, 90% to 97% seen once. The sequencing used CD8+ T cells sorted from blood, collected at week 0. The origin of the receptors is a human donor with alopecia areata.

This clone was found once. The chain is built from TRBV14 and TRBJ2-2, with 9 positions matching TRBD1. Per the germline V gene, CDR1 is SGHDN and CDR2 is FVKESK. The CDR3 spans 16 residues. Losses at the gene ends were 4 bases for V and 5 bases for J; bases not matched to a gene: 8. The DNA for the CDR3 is TGTGCCAGCAGCCCTTACAGGGGGCTTAGTACCGGGGAGCTGTTTTTT. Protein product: CASSPYRGLSTGELFF. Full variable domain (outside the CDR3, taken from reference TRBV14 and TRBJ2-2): EAGVTQFPSHSVIEKGQTVTLRCDPISGHDNLYWYRRVMGKEIKFLLHFVKESKQDESGMPNNRFLAERTGGTYSTLKVQPAELEDSGVYFCASSPYRGLSTGELFFGEGSRLTVL.

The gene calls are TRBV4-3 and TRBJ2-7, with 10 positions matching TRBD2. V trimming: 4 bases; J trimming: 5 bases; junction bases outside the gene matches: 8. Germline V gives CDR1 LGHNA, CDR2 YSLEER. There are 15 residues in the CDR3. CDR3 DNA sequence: TGCGCCAGCAGCCTAGCCCCTAGCGGGGGACACGAGCAGTACTTC. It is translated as CASSLAPSGGHEQYF.

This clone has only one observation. The CDR3 loop reads CASSQDGRYEQYF. DNA of the CDR3: TGTGCCAGCAGCCAAGATGGGCGGTACGAGCAGTACTTC. V usage is TRBV4-2 and J usage is TRBJ2-7; D ambiguous. The CDR3 has 13 amino acids. Deletions cut 0 bases from V and 4 bases from J, with 7 bases between. Germline CDR1 reads LGHNA; CDR2 reads YNFKEQ.

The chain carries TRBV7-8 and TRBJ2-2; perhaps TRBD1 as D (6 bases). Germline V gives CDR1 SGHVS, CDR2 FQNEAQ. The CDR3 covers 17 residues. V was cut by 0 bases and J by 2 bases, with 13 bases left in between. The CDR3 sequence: CASSLARSGTNTGELFF. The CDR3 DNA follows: TGTGCCAGCAGCTTAGCGCGGTCAGGGACAAACACCGGGGAGCTGTTTTTT.

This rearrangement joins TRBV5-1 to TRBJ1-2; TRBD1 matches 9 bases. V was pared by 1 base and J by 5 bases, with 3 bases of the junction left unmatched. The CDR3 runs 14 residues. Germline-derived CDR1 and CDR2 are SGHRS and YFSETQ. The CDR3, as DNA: TGCGCCAGCAGCTTGATCGGACAGGGGTATGGCTACACCTTC. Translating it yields CASSLIGQGYGYTF.

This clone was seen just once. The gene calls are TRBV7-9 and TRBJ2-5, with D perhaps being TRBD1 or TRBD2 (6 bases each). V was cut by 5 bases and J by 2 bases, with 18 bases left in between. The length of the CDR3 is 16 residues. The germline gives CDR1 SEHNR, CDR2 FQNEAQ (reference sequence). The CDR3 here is CASSPRGTPLQETQYF. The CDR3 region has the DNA TGTGCCAGCAGCCCGCGCGGGACACCATTGCAAGAGACCCAGTACTTC.

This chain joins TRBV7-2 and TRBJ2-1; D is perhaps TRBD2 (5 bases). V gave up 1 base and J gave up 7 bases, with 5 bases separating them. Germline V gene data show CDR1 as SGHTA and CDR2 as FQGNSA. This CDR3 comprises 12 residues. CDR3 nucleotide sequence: TGTACCAGCAGCTTAGGAGGGAATGAGCAGTTCTTC. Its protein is CTSSLGGNEQFF.

The CDR3 nucleotides read TGTGCCAGCAGCTACCGCTCGGGGAGCTACAATGAGCAGTTCTTC. The encoded protein is CASSYRSGSYNEQFF. The chain couples TRBV7-9 to TRBJ2-1, with D perhaps TRBD2 (5 bases). CDR1 and CDR2 (germline): SEHNR, FQNEAQ (reference sequence). This CDR3 is built from 15 residues. V lost 4 bases to trimming and J lost 3 bases, with 13 bases between them.

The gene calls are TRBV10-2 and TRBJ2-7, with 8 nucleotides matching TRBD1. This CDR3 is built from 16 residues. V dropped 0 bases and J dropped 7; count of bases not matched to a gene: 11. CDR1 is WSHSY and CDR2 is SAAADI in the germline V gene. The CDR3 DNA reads TGCGCCAGCAGTGAGTCTAGGTGGCAGGGGGCGCGGGAGCAGTACTTC. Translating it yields CASSESRWQGAREQYF.

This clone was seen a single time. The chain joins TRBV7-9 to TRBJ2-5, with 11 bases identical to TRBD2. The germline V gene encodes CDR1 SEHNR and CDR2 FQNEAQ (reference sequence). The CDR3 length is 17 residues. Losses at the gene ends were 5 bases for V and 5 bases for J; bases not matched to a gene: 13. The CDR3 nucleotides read TGTGCCAGCAGCCGTACTAGCGGGGGAGCTGCCAGGGAGACCCAGTACTTC. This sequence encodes CASSRTSGGAARETQYF.

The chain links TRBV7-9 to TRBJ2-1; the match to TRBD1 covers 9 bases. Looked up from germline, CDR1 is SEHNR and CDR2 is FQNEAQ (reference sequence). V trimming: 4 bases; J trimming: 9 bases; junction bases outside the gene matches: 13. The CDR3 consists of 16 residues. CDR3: CASSSTGTGTTIEQFF. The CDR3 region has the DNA TGTGCCAGCAGCTCCACCGGGACAGGGACTACAATTGAGCAGTTCTTC.

Written as DNA, the CDR3 is TGTGCCAGCAGCTTAGATTTGAACTCCTATCAAGATACGCAGTATTTT. This encodes CASSLDLNSYQDTQYF. The V gene is TRBV11-3, the J gene TRBJ2-3; no firm D call. This CDR3 spans 16 amino acids. V was clipped by 0 bases and J by 5 bases, with 15 bases between them. Looked up from germline, CDR1 is SGHNT and CDR2 is YENEEA.

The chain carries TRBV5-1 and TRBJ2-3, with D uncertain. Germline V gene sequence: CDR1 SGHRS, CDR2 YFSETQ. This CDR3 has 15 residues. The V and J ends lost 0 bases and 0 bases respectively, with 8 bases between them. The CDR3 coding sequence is TGCGCCAGCAGCTTGGCCGTTGGTAGCACAGATACGCAGTATTTT. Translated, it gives CASSLAVGSTDTQYF.

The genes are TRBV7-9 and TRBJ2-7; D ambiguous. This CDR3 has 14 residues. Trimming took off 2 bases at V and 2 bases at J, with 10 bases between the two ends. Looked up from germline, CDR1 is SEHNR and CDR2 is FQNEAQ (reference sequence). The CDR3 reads CASSLKGRAYEQYF. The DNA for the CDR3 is TGTGCCAGCAGCTTAAAGGGCAGAGCCTACGAGCAGTACTTC.

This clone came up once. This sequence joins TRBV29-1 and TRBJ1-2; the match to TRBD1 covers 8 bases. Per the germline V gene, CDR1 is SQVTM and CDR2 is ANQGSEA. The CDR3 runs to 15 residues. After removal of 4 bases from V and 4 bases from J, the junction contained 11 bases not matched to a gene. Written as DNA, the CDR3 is TGCAGCGTTGTTCTCGTTGGACAGGGAACCTATGGCTACACCTTC. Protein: CSVVLVGQGTYGYTF.

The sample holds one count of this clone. This CDR3 reads CASSEWMGNSYNEQFF. As DNA, the CDR3 is TGTGCCAGCAGTGAATGGATGGGGAACTCCTACAATGAGCAGTTCTTC. This chain joins TRBV25-1 and TRBJ2-1; D is ambiguous. Germline lookup yields CDR1 MGHDK and CDR2 SYGVNS. The germline V and J ends were trimmed by 1 base and 0 bases, with 10 bases remaining between them. The CDR3 length is 16 residues.